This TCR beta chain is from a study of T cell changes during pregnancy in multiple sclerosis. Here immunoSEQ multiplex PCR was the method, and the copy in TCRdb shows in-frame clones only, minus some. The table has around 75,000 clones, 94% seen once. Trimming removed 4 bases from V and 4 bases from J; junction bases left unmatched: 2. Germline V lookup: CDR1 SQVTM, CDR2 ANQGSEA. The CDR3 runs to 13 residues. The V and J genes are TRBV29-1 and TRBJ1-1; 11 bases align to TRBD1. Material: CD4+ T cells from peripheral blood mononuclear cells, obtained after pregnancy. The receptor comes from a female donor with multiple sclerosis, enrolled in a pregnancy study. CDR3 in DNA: TGCAGCGTTGGGACAGGGGGCTTCACTGAAGCTTTCTTT. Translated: CSVGTGGFTEAFF.